The 14 T cell receptor beta chains below come from one sample, sequenced in a study of control samples from healthy donors and cancer patients. Method: immunoSEQ multiplex PCR; TCRdb's copy keeps in-frame clones and lacks some. There are approximately 170,000 clones in the sample; about 90% occur only once, and 0.55% to 0.7% lies in the top ten. Source material: blood. Every receptor here comes from a woman aged 30 to 39 in good health.

This clone was counted between two and nine times. The chain couples TRBV9 to TRBJ2-1; 14 bases align to TRBD2. CDR1 is SGDLS, CDR2 YYNGEE, per germline. Trimming took 4 bases from V and 8 from J; bases not matched to a gene: 5. This CDR3 has 15 amino acids. The CDR3 nucleotides read TGTGCCAGCAGCCAAGGGACTAGCGGGAGTCATGAGCAGTTCTTC. Translation gives CASSQGTSGSHEQFF.

V and J are TRBV10-1 and TRBJ2-7; no clear D. The CDR3 loop spans 16 amino acids. V lost 6 bases to trimming and J lost 0 bases, with 18 bases between them. Germline CDR1 WNHNN, CDR2 SYGVQD (reference sequence). The CDR3 DNA sequence: TGCGCCAGCAGGGGCAGGCTCCCTAATCACTCCTACGAGCAGTACTTC. Protein sequence: CASRGRLPNHSYEQYF.

A single count supports this clone. The V call is TRBV6-5, the J call TRBJ2-7; D unclear. This CDR3 has 13 residues. Trimming stripped 0 bases from V and 3 bases from J, with 6 bases between. The germline CDR1 and CDR2 sequences are MNHEY and SVGAGI. For the CDR3, the DNA is TGTGCCAGCAGTTACTCGGTCGACTACGAGCAGTACTTC. Its translation is CASSYSVDYEQYF.

The gene calls are TRBV2 and TRBJ2-5; D not certain. V shed 6 bases and J shed 4 bases, with 9 bases lying between them. The CDR3 has 12 residues. From germline, CDR1 is SNHLY and CDR2 FYNNEI. The CDR3 here is CASRERRETQYF. The CDR3 nucleotides are TGTGCCAGCAGGGAGCGTAGAGAGACCCAGTACTTC.

This clone was found once. The genes are TRBV7-9 and TRBJ1-2; TRBD1 agrees at 10 bases. The V gene's germline CDR1 is SEHNR and CDR2 FQNEAQ (reference sequence). J gave up 2 bases and V 8 bases, and 8 bases lay outside the gene matches. The CDR3 extends over 15 amino acids. The CDR3 loop reads CASAGGTGENYGYTF. The CDR3, as DNA: TGTGCCAGCGCGGGGGGGACAGGGGAGAACTATGGCTACACCTTC.

This sequence joins TRBV5-1 and TRBJ2-2; D uncertain. Germline V gene lookup returns CDR1 SGHRS and CDR2 YFSETQ. The CDR3 sequence is 16 residues long. V shed 4 bases and J shed 4 bases, with 17 bases lying between them. The CDR3 reads CASSPGGVLGTGELFF. The CDR3 DNA reads TGCGCCAGCAGCCCCGGTGGGGTATTAGGCACCGGGGAGCTGTTTTTT.

V is TRBV4-1 and J is TRBJ1-1; D not certain. The CDR3 has 13 amino acids. CDR1 is MGHRA and CDR2 is YSYEKL in the germline V gene. Trimming stripped 4 bases from V and 5 bases from J, with 11 bases between. CDR3 coding DNA: TGCGCCAGCAGCCCGCAAATGGGAACTGAAGCTTTCTTT. Its translation: CASSPQMGTEAFF.

The chain is built from TRBV10-1 and TRBJ1-5; D uncertain. Per the germline V gene, CDR1 is WNHNN and CDR2 is SYGVQD (reference sequence). V lost 9 bases and J 5 bases, leaving 5 bases between the germline ends. The CDR3 consists of 10 residues. The DNA of the CDR3 is TGCGCCAGTCTATATCAGCCCCAGCATTTT. Its protein product is CASLYQPQHF.

This clone has a single count. The genes are TRBV30 and TRBJ1-5; D is possibly TRBD1 (5 bases). Per the germline V gene, CDR1 is GTSNPN and CDR2 is SVGIG (reference sequence). The CDR3 is 14 residues long. V gave up 2 bases and J gave up 7 bases, with 15 bases separating them. CDR3 bases: TGTGCCTGGAGTCACGACAGTCGGCCGCAGCCCCAGCATTTT. Translated, it gives CAWSHDSRPQPQHF.

This rearrangement joins TRBV19 to TRBJ2-1; D remains ambiguous. CDR3 length: 12 residues. Trimming removed 1 base at V and 12 bases at J, with 10 bases between. CDR1 is LNHDA and CDR2 is SQIVND in the germline V gene (reference sequence). In DNA, the CDR3 is TGTGCCAGTAGTATAGCCCGGCAGCCGCAGTTCTTC. This translates into CASSIARQPQFF.

This sequence joins TRBV19 and TRBJ1-3, with 10 bases that match TRBD1. The CDR3 sequence is 15 residues long. The trim removed 4 bases at V and 1 base at J, leaving 1 base unmatched. Germline assignment: CDR1 LNHDA and CDR2 SQIVND (reference sequence). In nucleotides, the CDR3 is TGTGCCAGTAGTAGGACAGGGGGATCTGGAAACACCATATATTTT. Amino acids: CASSRTGGSGNTIYF.

The CDR3 reads CASSGEVGNTF. The DNA for the CDR3 is TGTGCCAGCAGCGGCGAGGTTGGTAACACCTTC. This chain links TRBV7-9 with TRBJ1-2; D unresolved. CDR3 length equals 11 residues. The V end was cut by 5 bases, the J end by 12 bases, with 13 bases between. Germline V lookup: CDR1 SEHNR, CDR2 FQNEAQ (reference sequence).

The genes are TRBV4-1 and TRBJ1-1; 7 bases are a match to TRBD1. The CDR3 is made up of 15 amino acids. Germline values: CDR1 MGHRA, CDR2 YSYEKL. V lost 5 bases to trimming and J lost 6 bases; unmatched junction nucleotides: 12. The CDR3 loop is CASSDRTGPYAEAFF. The CDR3 DNA reads TGCGCCAGCAGCGATAGGACAGGACCGTACGCTGAAGCTTTCTTT.

The V call is TRBV27, the J call TRBJ2-1; 9 bases match TRBD2. Germline V gene data show CDR1 as MNHEY and CDR2 as SMNVEV (reference sequence). The CDR3 is 14 amino acids. J lost 4 bases, V lost 5 bases, and 3 bases had no gene match. The CDR3 region is CASSRAGGYNEQFF. CDR3 bases: TGTGCCAGCAGTCGGGCGGGAGGGTACAATGAGCAGTTCTTC.